This T cell receptor (beta chain) was retrieved from a study of blood T cell repertoires in COVID-19. The overall study: T cells, B-cell-depleted T cells, or PBMCs supplied cDNA or gDNA.

The V gene end was trimmed by 6 bases and the J gene end by 5 bases; junction bases not matched to a gene: 3. Germline V gene data show CDR1 as SGHTA and CDR2 as FQGNSA. This CDR3 spans 16 amino acids. Per the original methods: Counts of nucleated cells, estimated from reference gene primer amplification, were obtained. The method was immunoSEQ multiplex PCR; TCRdb's version includes in-frame clones alone and lacks a portion of them. V, J and clone size are those of that table, while D and trimming were read from the DNA. The table has around 100,000 clones, roughly 92% seen once. This sequence originates from a man aged 50-60 years with active COVID-19. The chain employs TRBV7-2 and TRBJ2-2; 16 bases are shared with TRBD2. The sample consisted of peripheral blood. CDR3 amino acids: CASSGTSGRGTGELFF. In DNA, the CDR3 is TGTGCCAGCAGTGGGACTAGCGGGAGGGGGACCGGGGAGCTGTTTTTT.